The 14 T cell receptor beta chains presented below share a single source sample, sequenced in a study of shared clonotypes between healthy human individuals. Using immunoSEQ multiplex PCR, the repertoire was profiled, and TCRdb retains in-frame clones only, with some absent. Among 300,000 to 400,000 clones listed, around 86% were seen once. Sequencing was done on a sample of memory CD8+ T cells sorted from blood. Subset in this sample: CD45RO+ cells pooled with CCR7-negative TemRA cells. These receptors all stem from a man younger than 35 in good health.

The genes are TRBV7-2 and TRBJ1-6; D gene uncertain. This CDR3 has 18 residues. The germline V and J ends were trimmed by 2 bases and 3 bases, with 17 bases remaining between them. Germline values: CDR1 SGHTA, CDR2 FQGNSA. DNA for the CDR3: TGTGCCAGCAGCTTATTGGCTAGCGGGAGAAGCTATAATTCACCCCTCCACTTT. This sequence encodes CASSLLASGRSYNSPLHF.

The CDR3 DNA follows: TGTGCCAGCAGCGGAGGCACTAGCATTTTCGACGAGCAGTACTTC. Its protein product is CASSGGTSIFDEQYF. The V and J genes are TRBV7-8 and TRBJ2-7; TRBD2 might be the D (6 bases). The CDR3 is made up of 15 amino acids. Trimming cost V 5 bases and J 5 bases, with 19 bases left between them. CDR1 is SGHVS and CDR2 is FQNEAQ in the germline V gene.

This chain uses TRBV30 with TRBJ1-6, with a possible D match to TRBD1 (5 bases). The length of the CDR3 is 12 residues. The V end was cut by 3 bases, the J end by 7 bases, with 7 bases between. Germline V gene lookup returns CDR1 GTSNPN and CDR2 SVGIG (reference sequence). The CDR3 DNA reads TGTGCCTGGAGCTCAGGGAATTCACCCCTCCACTTT. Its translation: CAWSSGNSPLHF.

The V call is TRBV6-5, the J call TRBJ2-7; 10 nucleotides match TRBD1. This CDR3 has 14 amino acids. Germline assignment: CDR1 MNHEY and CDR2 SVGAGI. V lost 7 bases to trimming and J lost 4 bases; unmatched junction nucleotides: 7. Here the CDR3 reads CASTSGQGFYEQYF. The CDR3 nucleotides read TGTGCCAGCACCTCGGGACAGGGGTTTTACGAGCAGTACTTC.

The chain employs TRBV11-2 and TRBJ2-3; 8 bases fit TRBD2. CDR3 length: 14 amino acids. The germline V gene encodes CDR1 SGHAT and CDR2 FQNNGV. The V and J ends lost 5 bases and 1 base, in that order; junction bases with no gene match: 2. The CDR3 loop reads CASSLSGGTDTQYF. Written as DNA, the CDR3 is TGTGCCAGCAGCCTTAGCGGGGGCACAGATACGCAGTATTTT.

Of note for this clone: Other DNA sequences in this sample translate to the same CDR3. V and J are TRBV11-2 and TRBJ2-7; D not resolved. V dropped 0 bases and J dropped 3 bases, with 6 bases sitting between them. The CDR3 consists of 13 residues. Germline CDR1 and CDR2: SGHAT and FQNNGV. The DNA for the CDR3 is TGTGCCAGCAGCTTAGAAGTTGACTACGAGCAGTACTTC. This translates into CASSLEVDYEQYF.

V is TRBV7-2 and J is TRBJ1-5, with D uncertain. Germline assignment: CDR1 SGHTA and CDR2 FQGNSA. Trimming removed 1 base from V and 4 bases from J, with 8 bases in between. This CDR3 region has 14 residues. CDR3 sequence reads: CASSLVGMNQPQHF. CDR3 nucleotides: TGTGCCAGCAGCTTAGTGGGTATGAATCAGCCCCAGCATTTT. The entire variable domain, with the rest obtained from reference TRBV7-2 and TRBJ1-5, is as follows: GAGVSQSPSNKVTEKGKDVELRCDPISGHTALYWYRQSLGQGLEFLIYFQGNSAPDKSGLPSDRFSAERTGGSVSTLTIQRTQQEDSAVYLCASSLVGMNQPQHFGDGTRLSIL.

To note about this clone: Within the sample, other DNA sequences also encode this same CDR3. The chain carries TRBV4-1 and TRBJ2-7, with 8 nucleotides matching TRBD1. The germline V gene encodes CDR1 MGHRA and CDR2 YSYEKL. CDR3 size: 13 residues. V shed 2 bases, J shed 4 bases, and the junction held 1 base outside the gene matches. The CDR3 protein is CASSQRTGYEQYF. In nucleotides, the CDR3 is TGCGCCAGCAGCCAACGGACAGGGTACGAGCAGTACTTC.

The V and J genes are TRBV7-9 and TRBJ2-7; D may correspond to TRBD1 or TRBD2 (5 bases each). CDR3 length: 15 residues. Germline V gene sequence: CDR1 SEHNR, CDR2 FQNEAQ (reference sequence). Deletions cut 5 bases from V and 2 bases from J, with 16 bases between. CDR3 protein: CASSQGTELTYEQYF. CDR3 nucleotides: TGTGCCAGCAGCCAAGGGACGGAATTAACCTACGAGCAGTACTTC.

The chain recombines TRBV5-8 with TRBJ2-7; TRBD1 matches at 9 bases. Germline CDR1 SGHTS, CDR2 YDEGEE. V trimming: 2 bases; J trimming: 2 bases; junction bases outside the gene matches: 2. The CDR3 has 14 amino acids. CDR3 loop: CASSFRQGAYEQYF. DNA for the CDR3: TGTGCCAGCAGCTTCCGACAGGGGGCCTACGAGCAGTACTTC.

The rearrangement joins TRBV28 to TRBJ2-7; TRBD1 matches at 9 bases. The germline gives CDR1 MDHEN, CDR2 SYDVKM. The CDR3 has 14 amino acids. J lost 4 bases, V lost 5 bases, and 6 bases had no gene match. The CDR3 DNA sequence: TGTGCCAGCAGTCCCCGGGACAGGGATTACGAGCAGTACTTC. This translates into CASSPRDRDYEQYF.

The CDR3 DNA reads as TGTGCCAGCAGTTTCCTCGGACAGAACTACGAGCAGTACTTC. Translation: CASSFLGQNYEQYF. The V and J genes are TRBV27 and TRBJ2-7, with D perhaps TRBD1 (6 bases). CDR1 and CDR2 (germline): MNHEY, SMNVEV (reference sequence). The CDR3 has 14 residues. Trimming cost V 3 bases and J 3 bases, with 12 bases left between them.

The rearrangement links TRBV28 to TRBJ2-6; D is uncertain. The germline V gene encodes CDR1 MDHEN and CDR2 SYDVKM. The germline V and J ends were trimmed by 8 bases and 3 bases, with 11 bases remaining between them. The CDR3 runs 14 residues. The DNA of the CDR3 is TGTGCCAGCTGTTCAGGATTTGGGGCCAACGTCCTGACTTTC. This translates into CASCSGFGANVLTF.

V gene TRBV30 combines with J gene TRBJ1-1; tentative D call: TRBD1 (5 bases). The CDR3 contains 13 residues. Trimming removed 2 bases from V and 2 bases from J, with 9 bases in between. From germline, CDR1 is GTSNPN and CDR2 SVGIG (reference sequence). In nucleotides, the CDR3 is TGTGCCTGGAGTTGGGGCAGAAACACTGAAGCTTTCTTT. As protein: CAWSWGRNTEAFF.